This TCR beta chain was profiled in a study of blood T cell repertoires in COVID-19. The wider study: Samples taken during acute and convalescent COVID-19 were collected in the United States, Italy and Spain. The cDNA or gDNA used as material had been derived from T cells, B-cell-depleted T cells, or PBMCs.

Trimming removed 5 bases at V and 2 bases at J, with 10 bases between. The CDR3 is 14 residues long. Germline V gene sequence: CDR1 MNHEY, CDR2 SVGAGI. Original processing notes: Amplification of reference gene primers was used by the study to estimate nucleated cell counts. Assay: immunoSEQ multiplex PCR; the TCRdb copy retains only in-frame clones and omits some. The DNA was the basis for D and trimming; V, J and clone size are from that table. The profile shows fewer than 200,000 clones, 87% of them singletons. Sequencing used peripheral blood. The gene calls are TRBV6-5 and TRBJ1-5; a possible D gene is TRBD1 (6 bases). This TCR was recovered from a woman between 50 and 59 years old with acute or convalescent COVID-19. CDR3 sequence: CASSHRDRNQPQHF. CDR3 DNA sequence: TGTGCCAGCAGTCACAGGGACCGCAATCAGCCCCAGCATTTT.